The entry below gives a single T cell receptor beta chain sequence along with its context. Its antigen remains unidentified. Autoimmune disease history or systemic immunosuppression led to patient exclusion. Blood samples were obtained at baseline, cycle 4 day 1, and cycle 7 day 1. The data were obtained in a study of OX40 agonist ivuxolimab in advanced cancers. Study findings and constraints: Averaging showed that CD8+ T cells had more expanded clones than CD4+ did.

The data were produced by immunoSEQ multiplex PCR, yet TCRdb's version contains in-frame clones alone and is incomplete. The sample yields under 100,000 clones, 70% to 90% seen once. The receptor's source is an adult with an advanced solid tumor such as melanoma, head and neck, liver or kidney cancer. Sequences were derived from CD4+ or CD8+ T cells sorted from blood, sampled in a trial of the OX40 agonist ivuxolimab.

The CDR3 reads CASSSKSEGHQPQHF. CDR3 nucleotide sequence: TGTGCCAGCAGCTCCAAGTCGGAGGGGCATCAGCCCCAGCATTTT. V and J are TRBV4-2 and TRBJ1-5, with D possibly being TRBD1 (5 bases). V lost 5 bases and J lost 5, with 16 bases in between. Germline CDR1 is LGHNA and CDR2 is YNFKEQ. The CDR3 spans 15 residues.